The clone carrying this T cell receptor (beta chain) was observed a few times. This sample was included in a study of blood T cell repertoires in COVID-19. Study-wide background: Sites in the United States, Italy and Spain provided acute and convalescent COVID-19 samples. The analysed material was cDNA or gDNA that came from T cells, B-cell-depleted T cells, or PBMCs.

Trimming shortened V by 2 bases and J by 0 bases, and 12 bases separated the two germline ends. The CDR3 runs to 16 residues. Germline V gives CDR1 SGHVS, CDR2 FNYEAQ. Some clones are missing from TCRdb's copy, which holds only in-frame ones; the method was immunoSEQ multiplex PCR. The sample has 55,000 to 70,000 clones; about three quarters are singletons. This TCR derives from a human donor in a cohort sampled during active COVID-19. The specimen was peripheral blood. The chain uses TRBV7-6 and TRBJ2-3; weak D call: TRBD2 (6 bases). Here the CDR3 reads CASSLTIGTSTDTQYF. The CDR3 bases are TGTGCCAGCAGCTTAACGATCGGGACTAGCACAGATACGCAGTATTTT.